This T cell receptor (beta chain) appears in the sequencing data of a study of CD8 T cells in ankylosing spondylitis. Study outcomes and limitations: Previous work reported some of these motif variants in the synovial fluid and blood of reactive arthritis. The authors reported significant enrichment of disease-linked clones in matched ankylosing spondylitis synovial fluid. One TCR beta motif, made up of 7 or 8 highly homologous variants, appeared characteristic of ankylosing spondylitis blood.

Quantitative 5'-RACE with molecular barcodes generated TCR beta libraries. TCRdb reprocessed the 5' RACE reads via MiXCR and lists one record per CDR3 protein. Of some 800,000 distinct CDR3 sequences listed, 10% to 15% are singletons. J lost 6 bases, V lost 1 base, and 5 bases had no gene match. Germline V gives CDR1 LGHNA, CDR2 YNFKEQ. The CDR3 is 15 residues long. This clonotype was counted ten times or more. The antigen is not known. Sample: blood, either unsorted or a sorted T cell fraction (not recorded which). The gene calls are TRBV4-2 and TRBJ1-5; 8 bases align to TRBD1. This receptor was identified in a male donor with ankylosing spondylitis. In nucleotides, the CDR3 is TGTGCCAGCAGCCAAGCCGACAGGGGAGGTCAGCCCCAGCATTTT. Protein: CASSQADRGGQPQHF.